This entry features one T cell receptor beta chain sequence. This sample is drawn from a study of blood T cell repertoires in COVID-19. In the study overall: Acute and convalescent COVID-19 specimens originated in the United States, Italy and Spain. Nucleic acid was either cDNA or gDNA, and it came from T cells, B-cell-depleted T cells, or PBMCs.

The V end was cut by 6 bases, the J end by 0 bases, with 6 bases between. Germline V gene sequence: CDR1 LGHDT, CDR2 YNNKEL (reference sequence). The CDR3 runs 14 residues. In the original processing: Nucleated cell counts were estimated from reference gene primer amplification. Repertoires were generated with immunoSEQ multiplex PCR, while TCRdb's copy carries only in-frame clones and drops some. The V and J calls and clone size are taken from that table; D and trimming were inferred from the DNA. The table shows tens of thousands of clones, with 70% to 80% occurring only once. The specimen was peripheral blood. The sequence was obtained from a human donor in a cohort sampled during active COVID-19. V gene TRBV3-1 (or the pseudogene TRBV3-2) combines with J gene TRBJ2-6; no definite D call. As DNA, the CDR3 is TGTGCCAGCAGTTCGAGCTCTGGGGCCAACGTCCTGACTTTC. It specifies CASSSSSGANVLTF.